This T cell receptor beta chain was captured by sequencing in a study of PD-L1 blockade in urothelial cancer. Using immunoSEQ multiplex PCR, the repertoire was profiled, and TCRdb retains in-frame clones only, with some absent. Here the sample spans around 30,000 clones, more than 75% being singletons. Source: PBMCs, taken around atezolizumab (anti-PD-L1) treatment. This TCR was recovered from a man aged 45-65 years with urothelial cancer.

The DNA of the CDR3 is TGTGCCCGACAAGACCCGGACATTGACTATGGCTACACCTTC. Encoded protein: CARQDPDIDYGYTF. V usage is TRBV30 and J usage is TRBJ1-2, with D possibly TRBD1 on 5 matching bases. Germline values: CDR1 GTSNPN, CDR2 SVGIG (reference sequence). This CDR3 contains 14 residues. V was shortened by 8 bases and J by 3 bases, with 19 bases between the two germline ends.